The source of this T cell receptor (beta chain) is a study of vaccination and CD4 T cells after COVID-19. This clonotype showed up just a few times. The target antigen is unknown. Treatment here: roughly ten-day PBMC culture with coronavirus spike peptide pools or control peptides (ViraFEST assay). V shed 4 bases and J 7 bases; nucleotides not matched to a gene: 9. This CDR3 spans 14 amino acids. Cultured CD4+ T cell DNA underwent sequencing with the Oncomine TCR Beta short-read assay. Each CDR3 protein is one row after TCRdb ran MiXCR on the PCR reads. The repertoire holds around 14,000 distinct CDR3 sequences, with about 56% as singletons.

Sequencing used CD4+ T cells from blood, cultured in vitro, obtained before SARS-CoV-2 vaccination. The chain has TRBV12-3 or TRBV12-4 and TRBJ2-5; TRBD2 matches at 7 bases. The origin of this receptor is a human donor who had recovered from COVID-19. The CDR3 nucleotides are TGTGCCAGCAGTTCGGGACTAAGCCCGGGGACCCAGTACTTC. Translated: CASSSGLSPGTQYF.